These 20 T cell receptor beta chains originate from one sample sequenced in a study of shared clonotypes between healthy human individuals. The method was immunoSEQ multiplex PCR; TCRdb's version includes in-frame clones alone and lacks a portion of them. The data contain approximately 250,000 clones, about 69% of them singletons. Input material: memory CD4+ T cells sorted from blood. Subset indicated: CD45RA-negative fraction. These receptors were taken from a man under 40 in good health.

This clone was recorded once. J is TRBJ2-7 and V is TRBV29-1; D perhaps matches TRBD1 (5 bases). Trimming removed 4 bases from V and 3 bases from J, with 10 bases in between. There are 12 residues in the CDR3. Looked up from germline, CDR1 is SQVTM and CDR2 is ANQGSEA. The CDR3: CSVAPDSYEQYF. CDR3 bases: TGCAGCGTTGCACCTGACAGCTACGAGCAGTACTTC.

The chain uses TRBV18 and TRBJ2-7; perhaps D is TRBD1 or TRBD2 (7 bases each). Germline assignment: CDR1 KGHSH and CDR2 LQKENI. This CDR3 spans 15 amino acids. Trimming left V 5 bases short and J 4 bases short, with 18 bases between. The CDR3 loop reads CASSTQGGGMYEQYF. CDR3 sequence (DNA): TGTGCCAGCTCAACCCAGGGGGGGGGAATGTACGAGCAGTACTTC.

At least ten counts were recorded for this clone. CDR3 DNA sequence: TGTGCCAGCAGTTTATACGGGAACTCCTACGAGCAGTACTTC. This codes for CASSLYGNSYEQYF. This sequence joins TRBV27 and TRBJ2-7; D may be TRBD2 (5 bases). Germline-derived CDR1 and CDR2 are MNHEY and SMNVEV (reference sequence). This CDR3 is built from 14 residues. The V gene lost 1 base and the J gene lost 0 bases, with 7 bases spanning the gap.

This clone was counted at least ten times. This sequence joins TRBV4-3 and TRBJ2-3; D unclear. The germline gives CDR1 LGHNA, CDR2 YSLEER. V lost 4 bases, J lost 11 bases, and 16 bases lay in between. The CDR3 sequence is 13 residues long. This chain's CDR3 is CASSLRLDERQYF. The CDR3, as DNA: TGCGCCAGCAGCCTGCGCCTCGACGAGAGGCAGTATTTT.

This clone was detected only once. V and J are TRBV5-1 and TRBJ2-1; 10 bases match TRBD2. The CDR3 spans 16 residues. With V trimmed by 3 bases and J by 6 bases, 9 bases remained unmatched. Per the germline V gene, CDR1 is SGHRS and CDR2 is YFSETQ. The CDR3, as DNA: TGCGCCAGCAGCTGGTTTGGGACTAGCGTTACCAATGAGCAGTTCTTC. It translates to CASSWFGTSVTNEQFF.

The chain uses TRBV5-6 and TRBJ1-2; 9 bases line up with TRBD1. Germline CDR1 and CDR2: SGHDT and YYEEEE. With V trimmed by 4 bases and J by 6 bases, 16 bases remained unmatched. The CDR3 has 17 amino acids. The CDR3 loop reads CASSSGGGQGARDGYTF. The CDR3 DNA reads TGTGCCAGCAGCAGTGGAGGGGGACAGGGCGCCCGTGATGGCTACACCTTC.

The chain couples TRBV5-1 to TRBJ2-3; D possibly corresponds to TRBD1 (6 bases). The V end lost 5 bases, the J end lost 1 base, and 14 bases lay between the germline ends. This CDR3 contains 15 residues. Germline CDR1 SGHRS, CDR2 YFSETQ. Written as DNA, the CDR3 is TGCGCCAGCAGGTTCACAGGGATTGGCACAGATACGCAGTATTTT. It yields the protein CASRFTGIGTDTQYF.

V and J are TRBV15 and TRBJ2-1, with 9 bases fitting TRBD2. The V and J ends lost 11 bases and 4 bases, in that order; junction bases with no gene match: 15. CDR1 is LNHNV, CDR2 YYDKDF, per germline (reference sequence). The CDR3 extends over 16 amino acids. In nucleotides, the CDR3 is TGTGCCTCCGCCACGACACGGCTAGCGGGGTACAATGAGCAGTTCTTC. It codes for CASATTRLAGYNEQFF.

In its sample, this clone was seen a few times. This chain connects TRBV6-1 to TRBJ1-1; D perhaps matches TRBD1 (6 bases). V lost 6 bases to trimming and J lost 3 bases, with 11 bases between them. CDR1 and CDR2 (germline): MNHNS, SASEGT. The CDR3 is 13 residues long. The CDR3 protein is CASSVGHHTEAFF. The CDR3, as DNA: TGTGCCAGCAGCGTGGGACACCACACTGAAGCTTTCTTT.

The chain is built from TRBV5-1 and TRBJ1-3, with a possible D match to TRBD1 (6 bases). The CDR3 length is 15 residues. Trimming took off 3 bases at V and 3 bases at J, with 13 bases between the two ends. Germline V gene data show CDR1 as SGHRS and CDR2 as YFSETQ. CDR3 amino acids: CASSSRGAGGNTIYF. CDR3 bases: TGCGCCAGCAGCTCTCGGGGGGCTGGTGGAAACACCATATATTTT.

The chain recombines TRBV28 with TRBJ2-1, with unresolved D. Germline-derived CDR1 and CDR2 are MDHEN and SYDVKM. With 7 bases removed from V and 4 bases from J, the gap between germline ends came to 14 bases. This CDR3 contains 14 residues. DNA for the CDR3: TGTGCCAGCACTCCCACCATGGTGTACAATGAGCAGTTCTTC. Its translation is CASTPTMVYNEQFF.

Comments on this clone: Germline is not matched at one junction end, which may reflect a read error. In nucleotides, the CDR3 is TGTGCCAGCAGTGCTCAAAATCTCGCACGGCTTTCCCTCTTC. This gives the protein CASSAQNLARLSLF. V gene TRBV2 combines with J gene TRBJ2-1; D is unresolved. Looked up from germline, CDR1 is SNHLY and CDR2 is FYNNEI. The CDR3 is 14 amino acids.

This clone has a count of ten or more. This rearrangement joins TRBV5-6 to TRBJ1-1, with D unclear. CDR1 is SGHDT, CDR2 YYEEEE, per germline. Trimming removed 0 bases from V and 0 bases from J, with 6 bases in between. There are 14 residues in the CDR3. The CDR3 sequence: CASSLGYLNTEAFF. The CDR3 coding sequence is TGTGCCAGCAGCTTGGGGTATTTGAACACTGAAGCTTTCTTT.

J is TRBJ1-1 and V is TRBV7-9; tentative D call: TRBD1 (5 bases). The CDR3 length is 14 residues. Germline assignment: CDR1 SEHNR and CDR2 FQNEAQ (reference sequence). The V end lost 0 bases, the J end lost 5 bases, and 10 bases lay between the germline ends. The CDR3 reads CASSLALGGTEAFF. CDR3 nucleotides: TGTGCCAGCAGCTTAGCGCTTGGGGGGACTGAAGCTTTCTTT.

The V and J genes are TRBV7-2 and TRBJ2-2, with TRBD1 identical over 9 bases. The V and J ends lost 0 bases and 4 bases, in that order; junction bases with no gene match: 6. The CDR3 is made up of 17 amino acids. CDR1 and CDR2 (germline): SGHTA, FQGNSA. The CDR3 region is CASSLADGTGSTGELFF. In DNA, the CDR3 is TGTGCCAGCAGCTTAGCGGACGGGACAGGGTCCACCGGGGAGCTGTTTTTT.

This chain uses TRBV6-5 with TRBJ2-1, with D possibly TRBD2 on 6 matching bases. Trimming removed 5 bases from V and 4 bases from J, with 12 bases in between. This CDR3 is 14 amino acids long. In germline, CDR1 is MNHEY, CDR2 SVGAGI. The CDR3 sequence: CASSPGTLYNEQFF. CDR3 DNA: TGTGCCAGCAGTCCAGGGACTCTTTACAATGAGCAGTTCTTC.

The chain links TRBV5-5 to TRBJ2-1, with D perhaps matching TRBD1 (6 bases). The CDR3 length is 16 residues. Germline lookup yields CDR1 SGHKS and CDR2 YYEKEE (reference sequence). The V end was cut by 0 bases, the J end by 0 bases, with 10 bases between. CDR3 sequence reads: CASSLGGQSSYNEQFF. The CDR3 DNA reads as TGTGCCAGCAGCTTGGGCGGACAGAGCTCCTACAATGAGCAGTTCTTC. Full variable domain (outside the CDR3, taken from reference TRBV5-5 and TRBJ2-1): DAGVTQSPTHLIKTRGQQVTLRCSPISGHKSVSWYQQVLGQGPQFIFQYYEKEERGRGNFPDRFSARQFPNYSSELNVNALLLGDSALYLCASSLGGQSSYNEQFFGPGTRLTVL.

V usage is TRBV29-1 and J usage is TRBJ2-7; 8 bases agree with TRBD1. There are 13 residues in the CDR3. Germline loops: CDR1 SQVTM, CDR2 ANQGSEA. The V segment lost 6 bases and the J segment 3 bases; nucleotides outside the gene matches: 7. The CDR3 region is CSVKDRAYYEQYF. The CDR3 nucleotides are TGCAGCGTCAAGGACAGGGCCTACTACGAGCAGTACTTC.

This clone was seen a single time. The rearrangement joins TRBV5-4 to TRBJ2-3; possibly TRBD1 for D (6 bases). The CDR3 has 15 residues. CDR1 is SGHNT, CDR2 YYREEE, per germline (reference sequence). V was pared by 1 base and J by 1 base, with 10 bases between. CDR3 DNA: TGTGCCAGCAGCTTGCAGAGACAGGGCACAGATACGCAGTATTTT. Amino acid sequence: CASSLQRQGTDTQYF. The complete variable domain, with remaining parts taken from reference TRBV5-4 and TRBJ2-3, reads ETGVTQSPTHLIKTRGQQVTLRCSSQSGHNTVSWYQQALGQGPQFIFQYYREEENGRGNFPPRFSGLQFPNYSSELNVNALELDDSALYLCASSLQRQGTDTQYFGPGTRLTVL.

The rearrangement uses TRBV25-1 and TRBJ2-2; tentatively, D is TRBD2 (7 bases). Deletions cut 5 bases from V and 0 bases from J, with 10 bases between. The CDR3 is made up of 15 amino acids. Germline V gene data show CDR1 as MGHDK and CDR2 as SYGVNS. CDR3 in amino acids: CASSWGGTNTGELFF. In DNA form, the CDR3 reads TGTGCCAGCAGTTGGGGGGGCACGAACACCGGGGAGCTGTTTTTT.